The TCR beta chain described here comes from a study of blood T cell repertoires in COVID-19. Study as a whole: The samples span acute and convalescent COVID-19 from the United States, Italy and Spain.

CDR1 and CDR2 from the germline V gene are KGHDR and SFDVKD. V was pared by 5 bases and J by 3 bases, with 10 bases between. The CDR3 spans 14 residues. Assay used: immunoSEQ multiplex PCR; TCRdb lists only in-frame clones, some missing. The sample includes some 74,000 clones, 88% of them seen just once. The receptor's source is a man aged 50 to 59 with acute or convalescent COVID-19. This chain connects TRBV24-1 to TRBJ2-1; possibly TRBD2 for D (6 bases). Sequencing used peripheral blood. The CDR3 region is CATSGSGLYNEQFF. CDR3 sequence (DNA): TGTGCCACCAGTGGGAGCGGGCTCTACAATGAGCAGTTCTTC.